This entry is about one T cell receptor (beta chain). As yet, its antigen is unknown. The sample originates from a study of post-analysis software for immune sequencing data. About the research overall: The courses of disease that were included comprised relapsing-remitting, secondary progressive and progressive-relapsing multiple sclerosis.

Study outcomes and limitations: Controls had significantly higher normalized Chao1 diversity than multiple sclerosis patients.

Sequencing libraries made from TCR beta cDNA carried unique molecular identifiers. Starting from approximately 1 to 10 million T cells, the study yielded about half a million cDNA molecules. TCRdb redid the calling of the PCR reads with MiXCR, one entry per CDR3 protein. The top ten hold approximately 10% of the sample, which has 600,000 to 750,000 distinct CDR3 sequences, approximately 60% seen once. What was sequenced was blood. This clonotype was obtained from a girl aged 2-10 years with multiple sclerosis.

The CDR3 DNA reads as TGTGCCAGCAGTTTAGCTCAGGGATGGGACAATGAGCAGTTCTTC. This codes for CASSLAQGWDNEQFF. This chain connects TRBV12-3 or TRBV12-4 to TRBJ2-1; weak D call: TRBD1 (5 bases). The CDR3 consists of 15 residues. Trimming removed 0 bases from V and 5 bases from J, with 11 bases in between.